This TCR beta chain is from a study of T cells in Graves' hyperthyroidism and ophthalmopathy. The source material, RNA transcripts, was used to amplify TCR beta CDR3 regions. HTBI primers drove first-round RT-PCR of the TCR CDR3. TCRdb independently ran MiXCR on the multiplex PCR reads; one entry per CDR3 protein. The sample has approximately 360,000 distinct CDR3 sequences, just under 25% seen once. Study observations and caveats: Ophthalmopathy was model-predicted a median about 6.7 months pre-onset.

About this clonotype itself: Its antigen remains unknown. One junction end does not reproduce the germline sequence, and a read error may be involved.

The hyperthyroidism patients had all been newly diagnosed, and their disease duration was under 2 months. Their ages ranged from 18 to 65 years. The PBMCs were sourced from fresh peripheral blood (about 10 ml). The CDR3 runs 18 residues. Germline V gene lookup returns CDR1 SGHAT and CDR2 FQNNGV. The sequencing sample was made of blood. The chain has TRBV11-2 and TRBJ2-1; 13 bases match TRBD2. The sequence came from a man aged 50 to 59 with Graves' hyperthyroidism. DNA for the CDR3: TGTGCCAGCAGCCCCCGACCCGGGACTAGCGGGACCTACAGTGAGCAGTTCTTC. Its protein product is CASSPRPGTSGTYSEQFF.